What follows describes a single T cell receptor beta chain. Germline lookup yields CDR1 LNHDA and CDR2 SQIVND (reference sequence). The length of the CDR3 is 14 residues. V trimming: 6 bases; J trimming: 3 bases; junction bases outside the gene matches: 5. The data were obtained in a study of shared clonotypes between healthy human individuals. TCRdb's copy holds only in-frame clones and misses some; the assay was immunoSEQ multiplex PCR. In the table there are about 2.2 million clones, over 85% of which are singletons. Naive CD8 cells, CD45RO-negative and positively selected for CCR7, excluded terminally differentiated effector memory CD45RA+ cells.

The V call is TRBV19, the J call TRBJ1-5; the match to TRBD1 covers 7 bases. The sample taken for sequencing was naive CD8+ T cells from PBMCs. This TCR was recovered from a man aged 18-30 years in good health. Some clones in this sample may be carry-over from other donors' samples. CDR3 region: CASRVDRDNQPQHF. CDR3 nucleotide sequence: TGTGCCAGTAGGGTCGACAGGGACAATCAGCCCCAGCATTTT. The full variable domain, with the rest looked up from reference TRBV19 and TRBJ1-5, is DGGITQSPKYLFRKEGQNVTLSCEQNLNHDAMYWYRQDPGQGLRLIYYSQIVNDFQKGDIAEGYSVSREKKESFPLTVTSAQKNPTAFYLCASRVDRDNQPQHFGDGTRLSIL.